This T cell receptor beta chain was found in a study of T cell responses to AZD1222 COVID-19 vaccine. Whole-study context: Second-dose groups at about 4 or about 12 weeks were pooled.

Trimming removed 2 bases from V and 2 bases from J, with 7 bases in between. In germline, CDR1 is KGHSH, CDR2 LQKENI. The CDR3 is 13 amino acids. The protocol was immunoSEQ multiplex PCR, while the TCRdb copy is restricted to in-frame clones and leaves out a portion. The repertoire holds 93,000 or so clones, with roughly 91% as singletons. Material: peripheral blood, obtained on day 0 of AZD1222 vaccination. The receptor was derived from an adult in good health. This chain uses TRBV18 with TRBJ2-7; D is uncertain. DNA of the CDR3: TGTGCCAGCTCACCAGGGCCGGCCTACGAGCAGTACTTC. Protein: CASSPGPAYEQYF.